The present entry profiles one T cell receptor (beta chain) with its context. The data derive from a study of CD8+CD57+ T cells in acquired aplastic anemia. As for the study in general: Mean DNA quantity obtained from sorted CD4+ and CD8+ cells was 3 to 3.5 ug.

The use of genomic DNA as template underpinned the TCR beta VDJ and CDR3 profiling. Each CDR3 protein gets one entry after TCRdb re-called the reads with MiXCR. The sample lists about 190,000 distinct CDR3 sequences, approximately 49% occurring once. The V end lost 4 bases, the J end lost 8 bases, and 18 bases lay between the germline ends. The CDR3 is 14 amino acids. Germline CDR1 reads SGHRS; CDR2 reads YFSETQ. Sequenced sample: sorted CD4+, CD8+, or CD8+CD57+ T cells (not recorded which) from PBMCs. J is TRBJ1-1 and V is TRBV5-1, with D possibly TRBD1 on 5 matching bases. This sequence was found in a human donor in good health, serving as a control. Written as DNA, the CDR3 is TGCGCCAGCAGCGACTTAAATTGGGGGGTCGAAGCTTTCTTT. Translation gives CASSDLNWGVEAFF.